The 24 T cell receptor beta chains reported below all come from one sample, sequenced in a study of shared clonotypes between healthy human individuals. Profiled with immunoSEQ multiplex PCR; TCRdb holds only in-frame clones, not every one. The profile covers 1.5 million to 1.9 million clones, with nearly 99% appearing a single time and approximately 0.44% taken by the ten largest. The sequenced material came from naive CD4+ T cells sorted from blood. Subset reported: CD45RA+ positively selected. These receptors all come from a young man in good health.

As concerns this clone: The sample holds other DNA sequences that translate to the same CDR3. The V and J genes are TRBV7-9 and TRBJ2-1, with 7 bases matching TRBD1. CDR1 SEHNR and CDR2 FQNEAQ come from the germline V gene (reference sequence). The CDR3 consists of 14 residues. V gave up 1 base and J gave up 3 bases; unmatched junction bases: 0. This CDR3 is CASSLGTGYNEQFF. The CDR3, as DNA: TGTGCCAGCAGCTTAGGGACAGGCTACAATGAGCAGTTCTTC.

This clone showed up just once. The sample contains more than one DNA sequence encoding this CDR3. The chain carries TRBV19 and TRBJ1-5, with unresolved D. Germline CDR1 is LNHDA and CDR2 is SQIVND (reference sequence). The CDR3 spans 12 residues. With 0 bases removed from V and 6 bases from J, the gap between germline ends came to 3 bases. The CDR3 coding sequence is TGTGCCAGTAGTATAGAGGGTCAGCCCCAGCATTTT. Protein product: CASSIEGQPQHF.

V and J are TRBV7-7 and TRBJ2-3, with 13 bases identical to TRBD2. The CDR3 spans 15 residues. J lost 4 bases, V lost 3 bases, and 1 base had no gene match. Germline values: CDR1 SSHAT, CDR2 FNYEAQ (reference sequence). The CDR3 loop is CASSLGLAGSDTQYF. For the CDR3, the DNA is TGTGCCAGCAGCTTGGGACTAGCGGGATCAGATACGCAGTATTTT.

The rearrangement links TRBV5-4 to TRBJ2-1; D gene uncertain. This CDR3 has 13 residues. The V gene's germline CDR1 is SGHNT and CDR2 YYREEE (reference sequence). Trimming took 0 bases from V and 8 from J, leaving 9 bases between them. The CDR3 DNA reads as TGTGCCAGCAGCTTGGCCCCCCTCGATGAGCAGTTCTTC. This sequence encodes CASSLAPLDEQFF.

The chain links TRBV9 to TRBJ2-2; 9 bases fit TRBD2. V dropped 2 bases and J dropped 3; count of bases not matched to a gene: 5. Germline V gene sequence: CDR1 SGDLS, CDR2 YYNGEE. The CDR3 sequence is 16 residues long. The CDR3 DNA reads as TGTGCCAGCAGCGTTAGCGGGAGAGGCCACACCGGGGAGCTGTTTTTT. As protein: CASSVSGRGHTGELFF.

The CDR3, as DNA: TGTGCCACCACGGACAGGGTTCGAACCGGGGAGCTGTTTTTT. It is translated as CATTDRVRTGELFF. This chain joins TRBV6-6 and TRBJ2-2; the match to TRBD1 covers 8 bases. Unmatched junction bases numbered 9, after V lost 10 bases and J lost 5 bases. CDR3 length: 14 residues. Germline V gives CDR1 MNHNY, CDR2 SVGAGI (reference sequence).

As to this clone: Other DNA sequences in this specimen translate into the identical CDR3. This chain links TRBV2 with TRBJ2-5; TRBD2 is a possible D gene (5 bases). Trimming left V 4 bases short and J 5 bases short, with 8 bases between. The CDR3 sequence is 12 residues long. Looked up from germline, CDR1 is SNHLY and CDR2 is FYNNEI. The CDR3 nucleotides read TGTGCCAGCAGTGGGAGGAGGGAGACCCAGTACTTC. Protein: CASSGRRETQYF.

The chain combines TRBV5-1 with TRBJ2-1; D is unclear. Germline V gene lookup returns CDR1 SGHRS and CDR2 YFSETQ. Trimming stripped 4 bases from V and 0 bases from J, with 11 bases between. The CDR3 length is 15 residues. The CDR3 reads CASSPESGSYNEQFF. Here the CDR3 DNA reads TGCGCCAGCAGCCCCGAGTCTGGCTCCTACAATGAGCAGTTCTTC.

The J gene is TRBJ1-5, the V gene TRBV5-8; TRBD1 aligns across 8 bases. After removal of 0 bases from V and 4 bases from J, the junction contained 3 bases not matched to a gene. CDR3 length equals 15 residues. CDR1 and CDR2 from the germline V gene are SGHTS and YDEGEE. For the CDR3, the DNA is TGTGCCAGCAGCTTGGCCGGGACAGGAAATCAGCCCCAGCATTTT. Translating gives CASSLAGTGNQPQHF.

For this clone: Other DNA sequences in the same sample also yield this CDR3. This chain connects TRBV27 to TRBJ2-7, with a possible D match to TRBD2 (5 bases). The CDR3 length is 11 residues. In germline, CDR1 is MNHEY, CDR2 SMNVEV (reference sequence). The V gene lost 5 bases and the J gene lost 4 bases, with 6 bases spanning the gap. CDR3 loop: CASSRGYEQYF. For the CDR3, the DNA is TGTGCCAGCAGTCGCGGGTACGAGCAGTACTTC.

This chain links TRBV10-3 with TRBJ2-7; 8 bases line up with TRBD1. V trimming: 7 bases; J trimming: 0 bases; junction bases outside the gene matches: 5. The germline CDR1 and CDR2 sequences are ENHRY and SYGVKD. The CDR3 spans 14 residues. The CDR3 reads CAIKLGTGSYEQYF. In nucleotides, the CDR3 is TGTGCCATCAAGCTGGGGACAGGCTCCTACGAGCAGTACTTC.

This chain connects TRBV9 to TRBJ2-1; 12 positions match TRBD2. V lost 3 bases, J lost 8 bases, and 18 bases stayed unmatched. Germline V CDR1 and CDR2: SGDLS, YYNGEE. This CDR3 has 19 residues. In DNA, the CDR3 is TGTGCCAGCAGCGCCAGTGGGGCTAGCGGGAGGGCCTTGGTTGATGAGCAGTTCTTC. Its translation: CASSASGASGRALVDEQFF.

The chain links TRBV7-3 to TRBJ2-7; either TRBD1 or TRBD2 may fit D (5 bases each). The CDR3 is made up of 16 amino acids. The germline CDR1 and CDR2 sequences are SGHTA and FQGTGA. V gave up 5 bases and J gave up 0 bases, with 17 bases separating them. CDR3 DNA sequence: TGTGCCAGCAGCCCGCGCCGGGACGAGCCCTCCTACGAGCAGTACTTC. This translates into CASSPRRDEPSYEQYF.

This clone came up once. The chain has TRBV15 and TRBJ1-4; D is undetermined. Germline assignment: CDR1 LNHNV and CDR2 YYDKDF (reference sequence). The CDR3 consists of 14 residues. Trimming pared 1 base from V and 2 bases from J, leaving 5 bases between. The CDR3: CATSRGPTNEKLFF. The CDR3 DNA reads TGTGCCACCAGCAGAGGTCCTACTAATGAAAAACTGTTTTTT.

The CDR3 DNA reads TGCGCCAGCAGCTTCATCTCGACGGGCAATGAGCAGTTCTTC. It translates to CASSFISTGNEQFF. The chain joins TRBV5-1 to TRBJ2-1; D gene uncertain. Germline V lookup: CDR1 SGHRS, CDR2 YFSETQ. The CDR3 loop spans 14 amino acids. V lost 2 bases to trimming and J lost 6 bases, with 12 bases between them.

This clone was counted a single time. This chain connects TRBV6-6 to TRBJ2-3; maybe TRBD1 (5 bases). Germline V gives CDR1 MNHNY, CDR2 SVGAGI (reference sequence). The CDR3 extends over 14 amino acids. V lost 4 bases and J lost 6, with 14 bases in between. CDR3 DNA sequence: TGTGCCAGCAGTTTCTTTCGCAGACAGGATACGCAGTATTTT. Its translation is CASSFFRRQDTQYF.

J is TRBJ1-1 and V is TRBV27; D remains ambiguous. V lost 2 bases and J 0 bases, leaving 13 bases between the germline ends. The germline CDR1 and CDR2 sequences are MNHEY and SMNVEV (reference sequence). The CDR3 has 16 residues. The CDR3 loop reads CASSLITGSVNTEAFF. The CDR3 DNA is TGTGCCAGCAGTTTAATCACGGGCAGTGTGAACACTGAAGCTTTCTTT.

The chain recombines TRBV10-1 with TRBJ2-2; TRBD2 aligns across 11 bases. CDR3 length: 16 residues. Per the germline V gene, CDR1 is WNHNN and CDR2 is SYGVQD (reference sequence). Trimming took 3 bases from V and 8 from J; bases not matched to a gene: 8. This chain's CDR3 is CASSDPGSGRAGELFF. For the CDR3, the DNA is TGCGCCAGCAGTGACCCGGGTAGCGGGAGGGCTGGGGAGCTGTTTTTT.

CDR3: CASSQGQGADTQYF. The CDR3 DNA sequence: TGTGCCAGCAGCCAGGGACAGGGGGCAGATACGCAGTATTTT. This rearrangement joins TRBV9 to TRBJ2-3; 11 positions agree with TRBD1. The junction had 2 bases not matched to a gene; V was cut back by 4 bases and J by 4 bases. The CDR3 sequence is 14 residues long. Germline CDR1 SGDLS, CDR2 YYNGEE.

This clone was observed at least ten times. This chain joins TRBV5-1 and TRBJ2-2, with 8 bases matching TRBD1. CDR1 and CDR2 from the germline V gene are SGHRS and YFSETQ. With V trimmed by 4 bases and J by 1 base, 3 bases remained unmatched. There are 15 residues in the CDR3. The CDR3 sequence: CASSVGQGNTGELFF. For the CDR3, the DNA is TGCGCCAGCAGCGTAGGACAGGGGAACACCGGGGAGCTGTTTTTT.

The V call is TRBV18, the J call TRBJ2-7; D is undetermined. Per germline, CDR1 KGHSH and CDR2 LQKENI. V shed 6 bases and J shed 6 bases, with 18 bases lying between them. CDR3 length: 14 amino acids. The CDR3 nucleotides read TGTGCCAGCTCGCTTGCGGCGCCCGGGTCCGAGCAGTACTTC. Translation: CASSLAAPGSEQYF.

The V gene is TRBV7-9, the J gene TRBJ2-3; TRBD2 matches 14 bases. The CDR3 is 18 residues long. The V gene's germline CDR1 is SEHNR and CDR2 FQNEAQ (reference sequence). With 0 bases clipped from V and 5 bases from J, the junction kept 7 bases outside the gene matches. In nucleotides, the CDR3 is TGTGCCAGCAGCTTAGCACCAGGGACTAGCGGGAGAATAGATACGCAGTATTTT. Protein product: CASSLAPGTSGRIDTQYF. The full variable domain, in which reference TRBV7-9 and TRBJ2-3 provide the parts outside the CDR3, is DTGVSQNPRHKITKRGQNVTFRCDPISEHNRLYWYRQTLGQGPEFLTYFQNEAQLEKSRLLSDRFSAERPKGSFSTLEIQRTEQGDSAMYLCASSLAPGTSGRIDTQYFGPGTRLTVL.

V and J are TRBV7-2 and TRBJ2-7, with 7 positions matching TRBD2. The length of the CDR3 is 16 residues. V gave up 0 bases and J gave up 1 base; unmatched junction bases: 6. From germline, CDR1 is SGHTA and CDR2 FQGNSA. Here the CDR3 DNA reads TGTGCCAGCAGCTTAGCGGGAGGGCCTTGGTCCTACGAGCAGTACTTC. As protein: CASSLAGGPWSYEQYF.

This clone was seen only once. The J gene is TRBJ2-1, the V gene TRBV2; D is uncertain. Trimming stripped 4 bases from V and 5 bases from J, with 12 bases between. This CDR3 has 14 residues. CDR1 is SNHLY and CDR2 is FYNNEI in the germline V gene. CDR3 amino acids: CASSALWGNNEQFF. CDR3 nucleotides: TGTGCCAGCAGTGCCCTTTGGGGAAACAATGAGCAGTTCTTC.